The clone carrying this T cell receptor (beta chain) was observed a few times. Its matching antigen is unknown. A read error is likely, as this CDR3 ends without the conserved phenylalanine or tryptophan. This specimen belongs to a study of T-cell memory formation after mild COVID-19. Study at large: TCR clusters were mostly confined to one donor each.

Overall study findings and caveats: Pre-infection memory already had some responding clones, implying cross-reactive memory joined. The authors did not confirm SARS-CoV-2 specificity of second-wave clones peaking day 37.

The CDR3 runs 16 residues. V was trimmed by 0 bases and J by 3 bases, leaving 12 bases between them. TCRalpha and TCRbeta libraries used 5'RACE with constant-segment primers and UMIs. MiXCR, applied by TCRdb to the 5' RACE reads, yields one record per CDR3 protein. The profile covers some 200,000 distinct CDR3 sequences, with approximately 10% appearing a single time and approximately 3.3% taken by the ten largest. The receptor comes from a man younger than 35 who had mild COVID-19 (a few samples of this study predate the infection). Cell type and time point are not known. Material: PBMCs or a T cell subset sorted from them (not recorded which). The rearrangement joins TRBV23-1 to TRBJ1-5; unclear D gene. TRBV23-1 is placed among ORFs of uncertain function. CDR3 sequence: CASSQSCGENNQPQHS. The CDR3 DNA reads as TGCGCCAGCAGTCAATCTTGCGGGGAAAACAATCAGCCCCAGCATTCT.